The 11 T cell receptor beta chains listed next were all sequenced from one sample in a study of PD-L1 blockade in urothelial cancer. Sample time point: peripheral blood 6 weeks after treatment start. Repertoires were generated with immunoSEQ multiplex PCR, while TCRdb's copy carries only in-frame clones and drops some. The profile covers about 36,000 clones, with around 84% appearing a single time and approximately 10% taken by the ten largest. The material was PBMCs, obtained around atezolizumab (anti-PD-L1) treatment. These receptors were taken from a man aged 35-49 years with urothelial cancer.

This clone was detected a few times. The rearrangement joins TRBV7-8 to TRBJ1-3, with D maybe TRBD1 (5 bases). The CDR3 sequence is 15 residues long. V lost 5 bases and J lost 4, with 15 bases in between. In germline, CDR1 is SGHVS, CDR2 FQNEAQ. Written as DNA, the CDR3 is TGTGCCAGCAGCCCATACCAGGGTAGGGGAAACACCATATATTTT. This codes for CASSPYQGRGNTIYF.

The chain joins TRBV30 to TRBJ1-2; 8 bases fit TRBD1. The junction had 2 bases not matched to a gene; V was cut back by 5 bases and J by 3 bases. This CDR3 comprises 12 residues. CDR1 is GTSNPN and CDR2 is SVGIG in the germline V gene (reference sequence). In nucleotides, the CDR3 is TGTGCCTGGGAGGACAGGGACTATGGCTACACCTTC. Protein: CAWEDRDYGYTF.

This chain links TRBV28 with TRBJ1-1, with 7 bases that match TRBD1. V lost 3 bases, J lost 6 bases, and 7 bases stayed unmatched. The V gene's germline CDR1 is MDHEN and CDR2 SYDVKM. There are 14 residues in the CDR3. DNA of the CDR3: TGTGCCAGCAGTTTGGTGGGACAGCCCCCTGAAGCTTTCTTT. Translation: CASSLVGQPPEAFF.

The chain carries TRBV5-1 and TRBJ2-1; the match to TRBD2 covers 8 bases. This CDR3 has 15 residues. Trimming took 4 bases from V and 0 from J; bases not matched to a gene: 3. CDR1 and CDR2 (germline): SGHRS, YFSETQ. CDR3: CASSPGTSSYNEQFF. The DNA for the CDR3 is TGCGCCAGCAGCCCCGGGACTAGCTCCTACAATGAGCAGTTCTTC.

The chain carries TRBV2 and TRBJ1-5; 7 positions agree with TRBD1. The CDR3 sequence is 15 residues long. The V gene's germline CDR1 is SNHLY and CDR2 FYNNEI. V lost 6 bases, J lost 7 bases, and 12 bases stayed unmatched. The CDR3 coding sequence is TGTGCCAGCAGGAGAGGGGCAGGGGGAGGCCAGCCCCAGCATTTT. It encodes CASRRGAGGGQPQHF.

The CDR3 loop is CASSPRLAGAETQYF. As DNA, the CDR3 is TGTGCCAGCAGCCCAAGACTAGCGGGAGCAGAGACCCAGTACTTC. V is TRBV9 and J is TRBJ2-5; TRBD2 aligns across 12 bases. V shed 4 bases, J shed 4 bases, and the junction held 5 bases outside the gene matches. The CDR3 is made up of 15 amino acids. The V gene's germline CDR1 is SGDLS and CDR2 YYNGEE. Full variable domain (remainder filled in from reference TRBV9 and TRBJ2-5): DSGVTQTPKHLITATGQRVTLRCSPRSGDLSVYWYQQSLDQGLQFLIQYYNGEERAKGNILERFSAQQFPDLHSELNLSSLELGDSALYFCASSPRLAGAETQYFGPGTRLLVL.

Only one count was recorded for this clone. The chain is built from TRBV5-6 and TRBJ2-7, with TRBD1 matching over 9 bases. The CDR3 consists of 14 residues. With 0 bases clipped from V and 3 bases from J, the junction kept 1 base outside the gene matches. CDR1 is SGHDT, CDR2 YYEEEE, per germline. CDR3 coding DNA: TGTGCCAGCAGCTTGGGACAGGGGGACTACGAGCAGTACTTC. Translated: CASSLGQGDYEQYF.

The rearrangement joins TRBV28 to TRBJ2-2, with TRBD1 matching 7 bases. V gave up 4 bases and J gave up 7 bases; unmatched junction bases: 6. The CDR3 spans 14 residues. Germline loops: CDR1 MDHEN, CDR2 SYDVKM. CDR3 region: CASSSEGAGGELFF. The CDR3 nucleotides are TGTGCCAGCAGTTCTGAGGGGGCAGGCGGGGAGCTGTTTTTT.

The chain has TRBV19 and TRBJ2-2; 15 positions agree with TRBD2. The length of the CDR3 is 17 residues. The V and J ends lost 5 bases and 4 bases, in that order; junction bases with no gene match: 5. Germline CDR1 and CDR2: LNHDA and SQIVND (reference sequence). CDR3 DNA: TGTGCCAGTAGTGCCGGACTAGCGGGAGGGAGCACCGGGGAGCTGTTTTTT. Its translation: CASSAGLAGGSTGELFF.

V gene TRBV11-2 combines with J gene TRBJ1-1; possible D gene TRBD1, 6 bases. Trimming took off 5 bases at V and 3 bases at J, with 16 bases between the two ends. Germline V gives CDR1 SGHAT, CDR2 FQNNGV. This CDR3 contains 15 residues. The CDR3 loop is CASSPGFSGDTEAFF. The CDR3 coding sequence is TGTGCCAGCAGCCCCGGGTTTTCAGGGGACACTGAAGCTTTCTTT.

The chain recombines TRBV4-1 with TRBJ1-1, with TRBD1 as a possible D gene (5 bases). The CDR3 contains 18 residues. V lost 0 bases and J 8 bases, leaving 25 bases between the germline ends. Looked up from germline, CDR1 is MGHRA and CDR2 is YSYEKL. The CDR3 sequence is CASSQDRWSAQGHVEAFF. The CDR3 DNA follows: TGCGCCAGCAGCCAAGATCGGTGGTCAGCGCAAGGACATGTGGAAGCTTTCTTT.